Shown below are 25 T cell receptor beta chains from a single sample sequenced in a study of control samples from healthy donors and cancer patients. Sequencing used immunoSEQ multiplex PCR; TCRdb keeps in-frame clones, though not all of them. The data show 55,000 to 90,000 clones, roughly 84% seen once. Sequencing was performed on blood. The receptor set was obtained from a man aged 50 to 59 in good health.

The rearrangement joins TRBV18 to TRBJ2-7; 7 positions match TRBD2. The J segment lost 6 bases and the V segment lost 4 bases, leaving 3 bases of the junction unmatched. Germline V gene data show CDR1 as KGHSH and CDR2 as LQKENI. CDR3 length: 12 amino acids. The CDR3 DNA reads TGTGCCAGCTCACTCGGGACTATCGAGCAGTACTTC. This codes for CASSLGTIEQYF.

This clone was picked up one time. The chain has TRBV27 and TRBJ1-2, with TRBD1 as a possible D gene (6 bases). The CDR3 consists of 12 residues. Trimming took off 6 bases at V and 5 bases at J, with 10 bases between the two ends. Germline V lookup: CDR1 MNHEY, CDR2 SMNVEV (reference sequence). CDR3 sequence reads: CASRTQGYGYTF. The DNA of the CDR3 is TGTGCCAGCAGGACGCAGGGGTATGGCTACACCTTC.

The rearrangement joins TRBV5-4 to TRBJ2-7; D gene uncertain. Trimming pared 0 bases from V and 4 bases from J, leaving 11 bases between. CDR1 and CDR2 from the germline V gene are SGHNT and YYREEE (reference sequence). This CDR3 comprises 14 residues. The CDR3 DNA sequence: TGTGCCAGCAGCTTGGGTCTAAACCTATACGAGCAGTACTTC. This codes for CASSLGLNLYEQYF.

The chain carries TRBV6-6 and TRBJ2-2; D gene unclear. The V gene's germline CDR1 is MNHNY and CDR2 SVGAGI (reference sequence). The ends were cut back, 6 bases at V and 7 bases at J, with 18 bases in the middle. This CDR3 has 15 residues. The CDR3 protein is CASSPPTSLDGELFF. The CDR3 DNA reads as TGTGCCAGCAGCCCGCCCACTTCCCTTGACGGGGAGCTGTTTTTT.

The chain couples TRBV11-1 to TRBJ2-2, with no clear D. The V end was cut by 2 bases, the J end by 1 base, with 8 bases between. In germline, CDR1 is SGHAT, CDR2 FQDESV (reference sequence). The CDR3 consists of 15 residues. CDR3 nucleotides: TGTGCCAGCAGCTTAAATCCCCGGAACACCGGGGAGCTGTTTTTT. As protein: CASSLNPRNTGELFF.

This clone was detected ten times or more. J is TRBJ1-2 and V is TRBV30; D remains ambiguous. Germline assignment: CDR1 GTSNPN and CDR2 SVGIG (reference sequence). Trimming stripped 2 bases from V and 0 bases from J, with 13 bases between. There are 15 residues in the CDR3. The CDR3 loop is CAWSNGQITNYGYTF. CDR3 nucleotides: TGTGCCTGGAGTAACGGGCAGATAACTAACTATGGCTACACCTTC.

The chain is built from TRBV5-1 and TRBJ1-4, with 9 bases aligning to TRBD1. V was clipped by 4 bases and J by 8 bases; unmatched bases: 12. This CDR3 contains 16 residues. Looked up from germline, CDR1 is SGHRS and CDR2 is YFSETQ. Here the CDR3 DNA reads TGCGCCAGCAGCGTCCTAAACAGGGGGCTAGGGGAAAAACTGTTTTTT. The encoded protein is CASSVLNRGLGEKLFF. Full variable domain (outside the CDR3, taken from reference TRBV5-1 and TRBJ1-4): KAGVTQTPRYLIKTRGQQVTLSCSPISGHRSVSWYQQTPGQGLQFLFEYFSETQRNKGNFPGRFSGRQFSNSRSEMNVSTLELGDSALYLCASSVLNRGLGEKLFFGSGTQLSVL.

V gene TRBV2 combines with J gene TRBJ1-2; unclear D gene. The V end lost 7 bases, the J end lost 5 bases, and 8 bases lay between the germline ends. This CDR3 spans 11 amino acids. Germline values: CDR1 SNHLY, CDR2 FYNNEI. The CDR3 here is CASTPKYGYTF. The CDR3 DNA reads as TGTGCCAGCACGCCCAAATATGGCTACACCTTC.

The chain recombines TRBV27 with TRBJ1-2; 9 nucleotides agree with TRBD1. V dropped 5 bases and J dropped 0; count of bases not matched to a gene: 1. CDR3 length equals 14 residues. Looked up from germline, CDR1 is MNHEY and CDR2 is SMNVEV (reference sequence). The CDR3 DNA reads as TGTGCCAGCAGTGACAGGGGGGCTAACTATGGCTACACCTTC. Protein sequence: CASSDRGANYGYTF.

V is TRBV5-3 and J is TRBJ2-5, with 13 bases fitting TRBD2. TRBV5-3 is reported as an ORF; its role is uncertain. The trim removed 6 bases at V and 5 bases at J, leaving 13 bases unmatched. The CDR3 consists of 17 residues. CDR3 DNA: TGTGCCAGAATAAAGCCCGTCGGACTAGCGGGAGTCGAGACCCAGTACTTC. This gives the protein CARIKPVGLAGVETQYF.

The V and J genes are TRBV20-1 and TRBJ2-5, with unresolved D. The CDR3 extends over 12 amino acids. Trimming took 3 bases from V and 2 from J, leaving 7 bases between them. Germline assignment: CDR1 DFQATT and CDR2 SNEGSKA (reference sequence). CDR3 sequence reads: CSASRLQETQYF. The CDR3 DNA follows: TGCAGTGCTAGTCGGCTACAAGAGACCCAGTACTTC.

The CDR3 loop reads CASSADRASSHSYEQYF. CDR3 bases: TGTGCCAGCAGTGCCGACAGGGCTTCCAGCCATAGCTACGAGCAGTACTTC. The chain recombines TRBV25-1 with TRBJ2-7; 7 bases agree with TRBD1. Germline CDR1 reads MGHDK; CDR2 reads SYGVNS. The CDR3 is made up of 17 amino acids. Germline trimming cut 4 bases from V and 3 bases from J; bases unmatched to any gene: 15.

The V gene is TRBV20-1, the J gene TRBJ1-1, with D possibly matching TRBD1 (6 bases). The V and J ends lost 3 bases and 1 base respectively, with 15 bases between them. The CDR3 extends over 15 amino acids. Per the germline V gene, CDR1 is DFQATT and CDR2 is SNEGSKA (reference sequence). CDR3 amino acids: CSASSGGGRNTEAFF. In DNA form, the CDR3 reads TGCAGTGCTAGTTCGGGGGGCGGCAGGAACACTGAAGCTTTCTTT.

V gene TRBV25-1 combines with J gene TRBJ2-2; D is perhaps TRBD1 or TRBD2 (6 bases each). Germline-derived CDR1 and CDR2 are MGHDK and SYGVNS. The CDR3 length is 14 residues. The V and J ends lost 5 bases and 2 bases respectively, with 9 bases between them. The CDR3 is CASSKGGNTGELFF. The CDR3 bases are TGTGCCAGCAGTAAGGGGGGAAACACCGGGGAGCTGTTTTTT.

This clone has more than one count but fewer than ten. V usage is TRBV5-4 and J usage is TRBJ1-6; D is possibly TRBD1 (5 bases). The CDR3 has 14 amino acids. Per germline, CDR1 SGHNT and CDR2 YYREEE (reference sequence). V was clipped by 0 bases and J by 10 bases, with 11 bases between them. Here the CDR3 reads CASSLESAGSPLHF. The CDR3 region has the DNA TGTGCCAGCAGCTTGGAATCGGCAGGGTCACCCCTCCACTTT.

The chain links TRBV27 to TRBJ2-1; no definite D call. Germline V CDR1 and CDR2: MNHEY, SMNVEV (reference sequence). This CDR3 region has 11 residues. V lost 6 bases, J lost 1 base, and 1 base lay in between. DNA for the CDR3: TGTGCCAGCAGATCCTACAATGAGCAGTTCTTC. It translates to CASRSYNEQFF.

The V and J genes are TRBV3-1 (or the pseudogene TRBV3-2) and TRBJ2-7; the match to TRBD2 covers 8 bases. CDR3 size: 19 residues. Germline V gives CDR1 LGHDT, CDR2 YNNKEL (reference sequence). V was pared by 0 bases and J by 4 bases, with 17 bases of the junction left unmatched. CDR3 coding DNA: TGTGCCAGCAGCCAAGATCTTGAGACTAGCGTCACTCCTACTTACGAGCAGTACTTC. Translation gives CASSQDLETSVTPTYEQYF.

V is TRBV6-2 or TRBV6-3 and J is TRBJ2-1, with TRBD2 matching 8 bases. The CDR3 runs to 19 residues. Germline CDR1 MNHEY, CDR2 SVGEGT. J gave up 0 bases and V 3 bases, and 13 bases lay outside the gene matches. In nucleotides, the CDR3 is TGTGCCAGCAGTTATGGTTTGAGCGGGGGACCTCTCTCCTACAATGAGCAGTTCTTC. Its protein is CASSYGLSGGPLSYNEQFF.

This clone has just one count. The chain combines TRBV7-2 with TRBJ1-4; D is uncertain. With 1 base removed from V and 7 bases from J, the gap between germline ends came to 10 bases. Germline-derived CDR1 and CDR2 are SGHTA and FQGNSA. The CDR3 contains 14 residues. The CDR3, as DNA: TGTGCCAGCAGCTTAGGAGGGATGGGTGAAAAACTGTTTTTT. Translated: CASSLGGMGEKLFF.

The chain links TRBV21-1 to TRBJ1-6; the D segment call TRBD1 is taken from the table without a DNA check. TRBV21-1 is a pseudogene segment. The CDR3 contains 21 residues. CDR3 DNA sequence: TGTGCCAGCAGCAAAGATCACTTTTTGTGGGCCAGAAGCTCCTATAATTCACCCCTCCACTTT. As protein: CASSKDHFLWARSSYNSPLHF.

This chain connects TRBV27 to TRBJ1-1; D gene uncertain. The CDR3 totals 15 residues. With 8 bases removed from V and 3 bases from J, the gap between germline ends came to 19 bases. Germline loops: CDR1 MNHEY, CDR2 SMNVEV (reference sequence). CDR3 protein: CASHHREFGYTEAFF. DNA of the CDR3: TGTGCCAGCCACCACCGGGAGTTTGGTTACACTGAAGCTTTCTTT.

This sequence joins TRBV7-2 and TRBJ1-5; D not certain. The CDR3 consists of 13 residues. Germline CDR1 SGHTA, CDR2 FQGNSA. Deletions cut 5 bases from V and 5 bases from J, with 10 bases between. The DNA of the CDR3 is TGTGCCAGCAGCCCTAATCTTTATCAGCCCCAGCATTTT. Translating it yields CASSPNLYQPQHF. Combining the CDR3 with reference TRBV7-2 and TRBJ1-5 gives the whole variable domain GAGVSQSPSNKVTEKGKDVELRCDPISGHTALYWYRQSLGQGLEFLIYFQGNSAPDKSGLPSDRFSAERTGGSVSTLTIQRTQQEDSAVYLCASSPNLYQPQHFGDGTRLSIL.

Here the CDR3 reads CASTPDRKNSPLHF. The CDR3, as DNA: TGTGCCAGCACGCCTGACAGGAAGAATTCACCCCTCCACTTT. The rearrangement links TRBV28 to TRBJ1-6; D is perhaps TRBD1 (6 bases). The CDR3 is 14 amino acids. Trimming took 7 bases from V and 7 from J, leaving 14 bases between them. CDR1 is MDHEN, CDR2 SYDVKM, per germline.

The J gene is TRBJ2-5, the V gene TRBV5-1; a possible D gene is TRBD1 (5 bases). CDR1 is SGHRS, CDR2 YFSETQ, per germline. This CDR3 has 12 amino acids. V was clipped by 4 bases and J by 3 bases, with 7 bases between them. CDR3 coding DNA: TGCGCCAGCAGCGAGACAGAAGAGACCCAGTACTTC. It encodes CASSETEETQYF.

The gene calls are TRBV2 and TRBJ2-6, with D perhaps TRBD2 (5 bases). The CDR3 covers 15 residues. Germline V gene sequence: CDR1 SNHLY, CDR2 FYNNEI. With 6 bases removed from V and 0 bases from J, the gap between germline ends came to 9 bases. CDR3 nucleotides: TGTGCCAGCAGGAGGGCAGTCTCTGGGGCCAACGTCCTGACTTTC. Amino acids: CASRRAVSGANVLTF.